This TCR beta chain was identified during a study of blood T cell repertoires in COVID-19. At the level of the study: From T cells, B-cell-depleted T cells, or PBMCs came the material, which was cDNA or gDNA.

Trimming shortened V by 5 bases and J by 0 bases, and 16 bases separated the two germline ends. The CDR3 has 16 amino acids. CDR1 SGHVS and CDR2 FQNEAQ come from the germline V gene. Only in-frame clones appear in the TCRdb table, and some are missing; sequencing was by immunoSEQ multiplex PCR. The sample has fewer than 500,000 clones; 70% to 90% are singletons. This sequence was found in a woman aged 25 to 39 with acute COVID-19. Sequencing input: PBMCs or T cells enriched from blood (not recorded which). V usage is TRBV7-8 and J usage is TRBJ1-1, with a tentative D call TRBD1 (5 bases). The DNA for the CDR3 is TGTGCCAGCAGCGGCCACGGGCAGGGCATGAACACTGAAGCTTTCTTT. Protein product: CASSGHGQGMNTEAFF.